This entry is about one TCR beta chain. The target antigen is unknown. Brentuximab vedotin exposure varied among the patients, all of whom had relapsed after autologous stem cell transplantation. These data come from a study of PD-1 blockade in classical Hodgkin lymphoma. Study-level background: Patients got intravenous nivolumab 3 mg/kg every 2 weeks. Study results and caveats: TCR diversity in CD4+, not CD8+, cells rose significantly by C4D1.

TCRdb's copy holds only in-frame clones and misses some; the assay was immunoSEQ multiplex PCR. This table holds more than 45,000 clones, approximately 89% found once. The sequencing used peripheral blood mononuclear cells (PBMCs), collected before the second cycle of nivolumab. This clonotype was sampled from a human donor with classical Hodgkin lymphoma.

The CDR3 protein is CASCRLLAGEETQYF. Written as DNA, the CDR3 is TGTGCCAGCTGCCGGCTGCTAGCGGGGGAAGAGACCCAGTACTTC. The chain carries TRBV28 and TRBJ2-5; TRBD2 agrees at 10 bases. This CDR3 comprises 15 residues. Per germline, CDR1 MDHEN and CDR2 SYDVKM. Trimming cost V 8 bases and J 3 bases; bases outside gene matches: 9.